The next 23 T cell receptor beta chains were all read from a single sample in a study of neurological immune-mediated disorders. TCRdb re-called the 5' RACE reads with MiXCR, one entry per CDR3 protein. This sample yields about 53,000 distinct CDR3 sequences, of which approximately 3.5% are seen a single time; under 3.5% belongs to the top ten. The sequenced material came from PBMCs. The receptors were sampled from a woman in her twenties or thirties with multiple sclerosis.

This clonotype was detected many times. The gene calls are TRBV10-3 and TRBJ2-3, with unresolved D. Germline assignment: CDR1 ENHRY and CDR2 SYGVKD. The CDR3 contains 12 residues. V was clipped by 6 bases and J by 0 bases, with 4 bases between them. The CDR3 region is CAIRGSTDTQYF. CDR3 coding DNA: TGTGCCATCAGGGGGAGCACAGATACGCAGTATTTT.

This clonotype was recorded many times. CDR3 sequence (DNA): TGTGCCAGCTTCGGGGGACAGCACTATGGCTACACCTTC. It yields the protein CASFGGQHYGYTF. The rearrangement links TRBV2 to TRBJ1-2, with TRBD1 matching 7 bases. There are 13 residues in the CDR3. The V gene end was trimmed by 8 bases and the J gene end by 3 bases; junction bases not matched to a gene: 6. Germline CDR1 and CDR2: SNHLY and FYNNEI.

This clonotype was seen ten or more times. CDR3 residues: CASSGGQIQETQYF. The CDR3 nucleotides are TGCGCCAGCAGCGGGGGACAAATCCAAGAGACCCAGTACTTC. V gene TRBV5-1 combines with J gene TRBJ2-5; maybe TRBD1 (6 bases). The CDR3 contains 14 residues. Germline CDR1 SGHRS, CDR2 YFSETQ. V was pared by 4 bases and J by 1 base, with 11 bases between.

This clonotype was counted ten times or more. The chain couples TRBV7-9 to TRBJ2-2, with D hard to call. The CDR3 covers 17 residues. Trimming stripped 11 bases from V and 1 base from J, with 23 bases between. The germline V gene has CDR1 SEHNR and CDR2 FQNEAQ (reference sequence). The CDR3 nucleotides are TGTGCCCCAGCAGCTTATCGCCTGGACCAGAACACCGGGGAGCTGTTTTTT. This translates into CAPAAYRLDQNTGELFF. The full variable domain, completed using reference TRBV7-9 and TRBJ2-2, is DTGVSQNPRHKITKRGQNVTFRCDPISEHNRLYWYRQTLGQGPEFLTYFQNEAQLEKSRLLSDRFSAERPKGSFSTLEIQRTEQGDSAMYLCAPAAYRLDQNTGELFFGEGSRLTVL.

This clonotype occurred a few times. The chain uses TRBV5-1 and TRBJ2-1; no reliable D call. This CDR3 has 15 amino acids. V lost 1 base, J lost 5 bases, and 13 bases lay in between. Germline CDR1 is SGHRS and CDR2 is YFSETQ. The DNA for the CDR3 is TGCGCCAGCAGCTTGACCGGACCCCTCCACAATGAGCAGTTCTTC. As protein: CASSLTGPLHNEQFF.

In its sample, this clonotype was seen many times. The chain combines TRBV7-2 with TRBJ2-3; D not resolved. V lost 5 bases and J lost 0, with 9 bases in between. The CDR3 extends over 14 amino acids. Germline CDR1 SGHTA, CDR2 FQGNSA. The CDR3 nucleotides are TGTGCCAGCAGCCATTATCCTAGCACAGATACGCAGTATTTT. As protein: CASSHYPSTDTQYF. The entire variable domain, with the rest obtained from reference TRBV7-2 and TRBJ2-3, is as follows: GAGVSQSPSNKVTEKGKDVELRCDPISGHTALYWYRQSLGQGLEFLIYFQGNSAPDKSGLPSDRFSAERTGGSVSTLTIQRTQQEDSAVYLCASSHYPSTDTQYFGPGTRLTVL.

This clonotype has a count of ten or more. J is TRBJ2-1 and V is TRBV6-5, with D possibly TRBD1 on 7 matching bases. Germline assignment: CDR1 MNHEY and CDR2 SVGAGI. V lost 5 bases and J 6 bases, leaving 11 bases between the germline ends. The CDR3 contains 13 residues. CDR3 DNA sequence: TGTGCCAGCAGTCGGGGGACAGCCAATGAGCAGTTCTTC. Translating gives CASSRGTANEQFF.

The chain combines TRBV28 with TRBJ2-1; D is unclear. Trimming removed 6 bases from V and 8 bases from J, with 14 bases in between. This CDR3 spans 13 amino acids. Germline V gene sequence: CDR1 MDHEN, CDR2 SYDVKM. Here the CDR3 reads CASRDQLEDEQFF. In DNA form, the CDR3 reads TGTGCCAGCAGAGATCAGCTGGAAGATGAGCAGTTCTTC.

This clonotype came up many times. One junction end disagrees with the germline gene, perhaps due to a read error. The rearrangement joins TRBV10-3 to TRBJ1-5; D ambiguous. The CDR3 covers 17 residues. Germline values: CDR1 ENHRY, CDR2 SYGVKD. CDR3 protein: CAISEHRATPSNQPQNF. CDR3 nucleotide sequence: TGTGCCATCAGTGAGCACCGGGCGACACCAAGCAATCAGCCCCAGAATTTT.

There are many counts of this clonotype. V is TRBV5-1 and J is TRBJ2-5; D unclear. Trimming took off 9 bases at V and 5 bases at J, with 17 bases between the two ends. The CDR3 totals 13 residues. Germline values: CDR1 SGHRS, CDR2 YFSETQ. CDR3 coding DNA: TGCGCCACCTCCGTCCAGCCTGTTGAGACCCAGTACTTC. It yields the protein CATSVQPVETQYF.

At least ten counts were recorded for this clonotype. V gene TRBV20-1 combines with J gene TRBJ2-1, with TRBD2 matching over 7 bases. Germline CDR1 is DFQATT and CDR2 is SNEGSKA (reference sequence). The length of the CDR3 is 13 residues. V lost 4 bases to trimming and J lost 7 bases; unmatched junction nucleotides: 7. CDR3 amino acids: CSANSGGGNEQFF. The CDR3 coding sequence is TGCAGTGCTAACTCGGGCGGGGGAAATGAGCAGTTCTTC.

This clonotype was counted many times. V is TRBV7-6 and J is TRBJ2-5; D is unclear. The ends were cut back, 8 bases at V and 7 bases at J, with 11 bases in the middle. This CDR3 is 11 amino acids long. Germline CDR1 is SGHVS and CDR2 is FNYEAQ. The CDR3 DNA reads TGTGCCAGCGCCCCGTTTGGGACCCAGTACTTC. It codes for CASAPFGTQYF.

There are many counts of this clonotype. CDR3 loop: CASSSPGLAVQETQYF. The CDR3 DNA reads TGTGCCAGCAGCTCCCCGGGACTAGCGGTCCAAGAGACCCAGTACTTC. V and J are TRBV11-2 and TRBJ2-5; TRBD2 matches 11 bases. J gave up 1 base and V 4 bases, and 5 bases lay outside the gene matches. The CDR3 sequence is 16 residues long. Germline loops: CDR1 SGHAT, CDR2 FQNNGV. The full variable domain, rest sourced from reference TRBV11-2 and TRBJ2-5, is EAGVAQSPRYKIIEKRQSVAFWCNPISGHATLYWYQQILGQGPKLLIQFQNNGVVDDSQLPKDRFSAERLKGVDSTLKIQPAKLEDSAVYLCASSSPGLAVQETQYFGPGTRLLVL.

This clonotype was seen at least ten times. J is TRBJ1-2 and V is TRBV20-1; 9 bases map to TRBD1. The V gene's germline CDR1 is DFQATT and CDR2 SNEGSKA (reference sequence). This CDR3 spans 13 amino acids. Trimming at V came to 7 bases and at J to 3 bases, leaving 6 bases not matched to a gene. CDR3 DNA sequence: TGCAGTGTTTTGACAGGGGGGGACTATGGCTACACCTTC. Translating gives CSVLTGGDYGYTF.

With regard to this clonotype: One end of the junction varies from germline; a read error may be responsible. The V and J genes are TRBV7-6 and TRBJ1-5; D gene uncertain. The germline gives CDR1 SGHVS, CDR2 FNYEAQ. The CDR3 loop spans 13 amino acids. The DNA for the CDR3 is TGTGCCAGCAGCTTAGAAGTGAATCAGCCCCAGAATTTT. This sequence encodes CASSLEVNQPQNF.

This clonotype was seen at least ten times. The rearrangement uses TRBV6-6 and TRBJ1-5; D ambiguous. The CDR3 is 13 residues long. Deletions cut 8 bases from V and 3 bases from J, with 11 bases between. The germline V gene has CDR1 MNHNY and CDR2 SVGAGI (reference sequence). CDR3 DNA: TGTGCCAGCTCAACCGGACCCAATCAGCCCCAGCATTTT. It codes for CASSTGPNQPQHF.

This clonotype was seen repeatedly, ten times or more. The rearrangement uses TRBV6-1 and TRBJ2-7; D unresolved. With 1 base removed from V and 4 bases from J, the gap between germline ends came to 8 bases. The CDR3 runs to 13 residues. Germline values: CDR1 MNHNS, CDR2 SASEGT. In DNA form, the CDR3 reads TGTGCCAGCAGTGAAGGGCAGCAATACGAGCAGTACTTC. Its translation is CASSEGQQYEQYF.

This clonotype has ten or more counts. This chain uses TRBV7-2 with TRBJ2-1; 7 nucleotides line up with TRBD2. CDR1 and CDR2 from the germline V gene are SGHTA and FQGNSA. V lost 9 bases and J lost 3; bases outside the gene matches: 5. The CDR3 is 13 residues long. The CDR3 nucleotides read TGTGCCAGTAAGCGGGATTTCTACAATGAGCAGTTCTTC. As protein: CASKRDFYNEQFF.

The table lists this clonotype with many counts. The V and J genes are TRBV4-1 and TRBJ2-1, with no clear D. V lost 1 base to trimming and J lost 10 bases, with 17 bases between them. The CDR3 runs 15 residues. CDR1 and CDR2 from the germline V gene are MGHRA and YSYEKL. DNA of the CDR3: TGCGCCAGCAGCCAAGTGTTCCCGGACCTTCAGGAGCAGTTCTTC. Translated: CASSQVFPDLQEQFF.

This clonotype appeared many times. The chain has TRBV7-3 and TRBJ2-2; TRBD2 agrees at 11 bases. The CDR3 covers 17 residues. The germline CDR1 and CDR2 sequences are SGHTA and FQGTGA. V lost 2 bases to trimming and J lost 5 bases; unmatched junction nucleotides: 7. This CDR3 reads CASSLLAGGPRTGELFF. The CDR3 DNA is TGTGCCAGCAGCTTACTAGCGGGAGGTCCCAGGACCGGGGAGCTGTTTTTT.

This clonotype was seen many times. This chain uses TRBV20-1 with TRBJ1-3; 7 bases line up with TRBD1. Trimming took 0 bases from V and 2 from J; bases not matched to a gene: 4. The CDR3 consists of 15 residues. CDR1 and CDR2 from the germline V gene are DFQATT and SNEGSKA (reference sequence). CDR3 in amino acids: CSARDSTGAGNTIYF. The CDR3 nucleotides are TGCAGTGCTAGAGATTCAACAGGGGCTGGAAACACCATATATTTT.

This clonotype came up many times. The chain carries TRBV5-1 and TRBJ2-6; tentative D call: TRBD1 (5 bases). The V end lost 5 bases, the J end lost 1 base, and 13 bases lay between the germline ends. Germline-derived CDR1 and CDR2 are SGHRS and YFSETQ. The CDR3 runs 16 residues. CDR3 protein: CASSTLQVSGANVLTF. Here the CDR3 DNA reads TGCGCCAGCAGTACACTACAGGTATCTGGGGCCAACGTCCTGACTTTC.

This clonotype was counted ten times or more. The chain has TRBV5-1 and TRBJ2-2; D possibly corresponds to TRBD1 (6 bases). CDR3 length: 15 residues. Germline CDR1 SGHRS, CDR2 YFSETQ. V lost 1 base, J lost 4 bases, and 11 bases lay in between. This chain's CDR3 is CASSLTQGPTGELFF. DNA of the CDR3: TGCGCCAGCAGCTTGACACAGGGTCCCACCGGGGAGCTGTTTTTT.